This T cell receptor (beta chain) appears in the sequencing data of a study of CD4 T cells in relation to SARS-CoV-2 and coronaviruses. Turning to the study itself: After roughly 9 days of antigen culture, PBMC TCR beta CDR3s were sequenced. Controls used an HIV-1 Nef peptide pool or no peptide.

CDR3 length equals 14 residues. The germline V and J ends were trimmed by 0 bases and 5 bases, with 10 bases remaining between them. Germline values: CDR1 SNHLY, CDR2 FYNNEI. The assay was immunoSEQ multiplex PCR, and TCRdb's table has in-frame clones only and misses some. The top ten clones hold 20% to 30% of a sample with 8,500 to 13,000 clones, approximately 80% of them seen once. The unexposed donors gave CD4+ T cells in about 2011-2019, prior to COVID-19. CD4+ T cells were isolated from the cells after about nine days of culture. Testing used SARS-CoV-2 S/N and four cold-coronavirus spikes on unexposed-donor CD4+ T cells, cells permitting. PBMCs were plated at two million per well in IL-2-containing medium. A remark on this clone: Antigen: not known.

This TCR came from a human donor in good health. The chain employs TRBV2 and TRBJ1-1, with no clear D. The source material was CD4+ T cells from PBMCs, cultured in vitro. The CDR3 sequence: CASSEAVVRTEAFF. The CDR3, as DNA: TGTGCCAGCAGTGAAGCGGTAGTTAGGACTGAAGCTTTCTTT. Filled out from reference TRBV2 and TRBJ1-1, the complete variable domain reads EPEVTQTPSHQVTQMGQEVILRCVPISNHLYFYWYRQILGQKVEFLVSFYNNEISEKSEIFDDQFSVERPDGSNFTLKIRSTKLEDSAMYFCASSEAVVRTEAFFGQGTRLTVV.